The present T cell receptor (beta chain) was sequenced within a study of T cells in Graves' hyperthyroidism and ophthalmopathy. This clonotype was detected ten times or more. The CDR3 regions of TCR beta were amplified from RNA transcripts. First-round RT-PCR targeting the TCR CDR3 was performed with the HTBI primer set. TCRdb reprocessed the multiplex PCR reads via MiXCR and lists one record per CDR3 protein. The sample includes around 200,000 distinct CDR3 sequences, about a sixth seen only once; the top ten take roughly 30%. The CDR3 covers 15 residues. Germline V gene sequence: CDR1 MNHNS, CDR2 SASEGT. Trimming took off 3 bases at V and 3 bases at J, with 15 bases between the two ends.

This sequence originates from a woman aged 45-60 years with Graves' hyperthyroidism. The chain recombines TRBV6-1 with TRBJ2-7; tentative D call: TRBD1 (6 bases). The sequencing input was blood. CDR3 in DNA: TGTGCCAGCAGTGACCTCCCGGACAGTAGCTACGAGCAGTACTTC. It is translated as CASSDLPDSSYEQYF.